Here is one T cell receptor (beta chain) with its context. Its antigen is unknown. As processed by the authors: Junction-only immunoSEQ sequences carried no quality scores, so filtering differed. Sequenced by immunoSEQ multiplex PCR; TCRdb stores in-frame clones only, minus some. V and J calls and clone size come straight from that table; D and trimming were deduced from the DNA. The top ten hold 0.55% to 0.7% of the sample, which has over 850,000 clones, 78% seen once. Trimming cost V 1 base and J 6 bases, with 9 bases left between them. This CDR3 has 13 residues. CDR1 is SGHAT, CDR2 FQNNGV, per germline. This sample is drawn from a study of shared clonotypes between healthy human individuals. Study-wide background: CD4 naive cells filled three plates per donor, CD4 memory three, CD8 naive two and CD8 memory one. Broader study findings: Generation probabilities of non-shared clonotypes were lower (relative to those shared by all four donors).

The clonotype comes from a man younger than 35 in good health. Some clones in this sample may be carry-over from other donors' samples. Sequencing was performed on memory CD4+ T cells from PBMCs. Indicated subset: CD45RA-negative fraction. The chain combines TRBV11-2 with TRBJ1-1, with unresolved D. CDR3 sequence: CASSLGPGAEAFF. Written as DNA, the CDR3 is TGTGCCAGCAGCTTAGGCCCTGGGGCTGAAGCTTTCTTT.